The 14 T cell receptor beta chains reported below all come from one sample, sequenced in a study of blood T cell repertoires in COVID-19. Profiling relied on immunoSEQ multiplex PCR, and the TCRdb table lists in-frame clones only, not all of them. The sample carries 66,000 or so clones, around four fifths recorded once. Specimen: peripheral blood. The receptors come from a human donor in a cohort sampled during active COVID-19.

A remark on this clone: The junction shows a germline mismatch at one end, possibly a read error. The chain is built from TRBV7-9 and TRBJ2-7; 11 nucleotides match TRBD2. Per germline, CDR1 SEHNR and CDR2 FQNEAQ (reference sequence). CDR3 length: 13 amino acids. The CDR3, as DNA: TGTGCCAGCAGCTTACTAGCGGGAGGATCTCTCCTCTTC. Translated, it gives CASSLLAGGSLLF. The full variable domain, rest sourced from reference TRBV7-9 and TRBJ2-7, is DTGVSQNPRHKITKRGQNVTFRCDPISEHNRLYWYRQTLGQGPEFLTYFQNEAQLEKSRLLSDRFSAERPKGSFSTLEIQRTEQGDSAMYLCASSLLAGGSLLFGPGTRLTVT.

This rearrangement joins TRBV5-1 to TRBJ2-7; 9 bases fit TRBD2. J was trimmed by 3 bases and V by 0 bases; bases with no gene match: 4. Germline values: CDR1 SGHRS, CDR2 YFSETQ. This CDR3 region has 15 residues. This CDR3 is CASSLVAGGLYEQYF. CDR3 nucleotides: TGCGCCAGCAGCTTGGTTGCGGGAGGGCTCTACGAGCAGTACTTC. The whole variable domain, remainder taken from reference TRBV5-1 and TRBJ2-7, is KAGVTQTPRYLIKTRGQQVTLSCSPISGHRSVSWYQQTPGQGLQFLFEYFSETQRNKGNFPGRFSGRQFSNSRSEMNVSTLELGDSALYLCASSLVAGGLYEQYFGPGTRLTVT.

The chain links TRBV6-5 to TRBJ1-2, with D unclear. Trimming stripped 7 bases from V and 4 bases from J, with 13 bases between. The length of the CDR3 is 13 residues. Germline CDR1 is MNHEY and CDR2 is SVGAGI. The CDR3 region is CASITPGSYGYTF. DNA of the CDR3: TGTGCCAGCATTACTCCAGGCAGCTATGGCTACACCTTC.

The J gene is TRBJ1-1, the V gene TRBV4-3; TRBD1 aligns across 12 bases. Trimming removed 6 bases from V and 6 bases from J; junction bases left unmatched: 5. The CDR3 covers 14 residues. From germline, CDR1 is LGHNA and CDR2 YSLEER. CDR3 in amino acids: CASSKGQGASEAFF. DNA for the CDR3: TGCGCCAGCAGTAAGGGACAGGGGGCTTCTGAAGCTTTCTTT.

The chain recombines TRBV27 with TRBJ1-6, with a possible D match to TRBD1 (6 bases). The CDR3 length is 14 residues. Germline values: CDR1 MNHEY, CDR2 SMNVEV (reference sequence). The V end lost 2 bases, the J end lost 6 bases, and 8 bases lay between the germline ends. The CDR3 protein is CASSLAGANSPLHF. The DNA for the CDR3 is TGTGCCAGCAGTTTAGCAGGGGCTAATTCACCCCTCCACTTT.

This CDR3 is CASSEAATSGRVYEQYF. The CDR3 bases are TGTGCCAGCAGCGAGGCCGCCACTAGCGGGAGGGTTTACGAGCAGTACTTC. The chain joins TRBV7-9 to TRBJ2-7; 13 bases are shared with TRBD2. The CDR3 covers 17 residues. After removal of 5 bases from V and 4 bases from J, the junction contained 11 bases not matched to a gene. Germline CDR1 is SEHNR and CDR2 is FQNEAQ (reference sequence).

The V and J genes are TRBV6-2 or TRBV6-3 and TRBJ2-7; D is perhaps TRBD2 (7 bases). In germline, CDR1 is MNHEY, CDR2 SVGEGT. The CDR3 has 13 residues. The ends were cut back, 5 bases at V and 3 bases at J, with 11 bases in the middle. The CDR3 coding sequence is TGTGCCAGCAGTCGGGGGGCTGACTACGAGCAGTACTTC. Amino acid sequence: CASSRGADYEQYF.

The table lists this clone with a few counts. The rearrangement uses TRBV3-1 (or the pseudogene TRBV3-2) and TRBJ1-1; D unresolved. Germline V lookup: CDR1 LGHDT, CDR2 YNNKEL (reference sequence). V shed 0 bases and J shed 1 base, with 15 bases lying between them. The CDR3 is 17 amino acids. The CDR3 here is CASSQEVQRRTNTEAFF. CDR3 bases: TGTGCCAGCAGCCAAGAGGTTCAGAGGAGAACGAACACTGAAGCTTTCTTT.

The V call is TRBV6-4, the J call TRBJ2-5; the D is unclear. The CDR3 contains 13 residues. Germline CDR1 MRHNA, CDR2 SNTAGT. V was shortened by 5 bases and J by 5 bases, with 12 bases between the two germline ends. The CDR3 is CASSFRSGETQYF. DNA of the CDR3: TGTGCCAGCAGTTTTCGGAGTGGGGAGACCCAGTACTTC.

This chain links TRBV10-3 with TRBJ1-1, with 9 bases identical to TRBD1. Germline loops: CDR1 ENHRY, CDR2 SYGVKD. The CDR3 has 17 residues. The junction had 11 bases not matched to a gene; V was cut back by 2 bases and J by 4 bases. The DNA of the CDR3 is TGTGCCATCAGTGAGCCCGGGACAGGGAAGTTTTTCACTGAAGCTTTCTTT. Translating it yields CAISEPGTGKFFTEAFF.

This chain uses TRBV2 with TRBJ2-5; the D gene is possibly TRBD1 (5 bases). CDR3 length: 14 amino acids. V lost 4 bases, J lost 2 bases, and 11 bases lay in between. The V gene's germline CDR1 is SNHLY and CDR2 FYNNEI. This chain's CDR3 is CASSVDRRQETQYF. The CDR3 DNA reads TGTGCCAGCAGTGTCGACAGAAGGCAAGAGACCCAGTACTTC.

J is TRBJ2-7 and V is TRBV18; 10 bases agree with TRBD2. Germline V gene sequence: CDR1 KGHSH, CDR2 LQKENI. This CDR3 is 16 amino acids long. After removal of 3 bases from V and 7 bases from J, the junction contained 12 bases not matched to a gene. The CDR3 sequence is CASSPPQSGRVREQYF. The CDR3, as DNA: TGTGCCAGCTCACCCCCGCAAAGCGGGAGGGTAAGGGAGCAGTACTTC.

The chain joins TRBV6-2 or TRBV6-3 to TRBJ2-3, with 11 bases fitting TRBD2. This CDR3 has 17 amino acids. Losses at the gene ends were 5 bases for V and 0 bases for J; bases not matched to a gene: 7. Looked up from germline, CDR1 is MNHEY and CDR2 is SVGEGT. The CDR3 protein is CASSRTGLAVSTDTQYF. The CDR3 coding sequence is TGTGCCAGCAGTCGGACGGGACTAGCGGTGAGCACAGATACGCAGTATTTT.

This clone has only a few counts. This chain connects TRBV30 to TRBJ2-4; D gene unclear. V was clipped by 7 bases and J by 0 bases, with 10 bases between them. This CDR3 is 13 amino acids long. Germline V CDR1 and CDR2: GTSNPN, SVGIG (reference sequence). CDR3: CASTSVAKNIQYF. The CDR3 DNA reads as TGTGCCTCAACTTCGGTAGCCAAAAACATTCAGTACTTC.